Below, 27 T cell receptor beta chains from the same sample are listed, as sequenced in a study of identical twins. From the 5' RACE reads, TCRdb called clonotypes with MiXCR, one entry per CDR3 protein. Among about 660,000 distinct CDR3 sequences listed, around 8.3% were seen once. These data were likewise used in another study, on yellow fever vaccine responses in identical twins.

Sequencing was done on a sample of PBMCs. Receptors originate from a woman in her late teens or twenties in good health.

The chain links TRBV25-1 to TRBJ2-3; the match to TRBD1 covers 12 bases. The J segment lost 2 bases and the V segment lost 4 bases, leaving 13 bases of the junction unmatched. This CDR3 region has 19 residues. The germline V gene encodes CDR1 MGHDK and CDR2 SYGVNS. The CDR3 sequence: CASSALPGQGARFTDTQYF. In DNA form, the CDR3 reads TGTGCCAGCAGTGCTCTGCCGGGACAGGGGGCCCGATTCACAGATACGCAGTATTTT. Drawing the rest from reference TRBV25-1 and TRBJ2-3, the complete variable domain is EADIYQTPRYLVIGTGKKITLECSQTMGHDKMYWYQQDPGMELHLIHYSYGVNSTEKGDLSSESTVSRIRTEHFPLTLESARPSHTSQYLCASSALPGQGARFTDTQYFGPGTRLTVL.

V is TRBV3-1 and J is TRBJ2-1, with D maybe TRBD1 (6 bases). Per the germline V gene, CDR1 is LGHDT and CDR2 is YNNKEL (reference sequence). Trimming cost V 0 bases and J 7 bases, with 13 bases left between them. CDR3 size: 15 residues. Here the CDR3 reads CASSQDVQGLNEQFF. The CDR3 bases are TGTGCCAGCAGCCAAGACGTCCAGGGGTTAAATGAGCAGTTCTTC.

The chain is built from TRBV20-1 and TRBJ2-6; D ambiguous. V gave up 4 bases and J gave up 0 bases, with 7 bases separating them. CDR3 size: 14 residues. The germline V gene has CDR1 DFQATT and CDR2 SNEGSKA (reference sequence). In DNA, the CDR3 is TGCAGTGCTACGGATCACTCTGGGGCCAACGTCCTGACTTTC. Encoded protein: CSATDHSGANVLTF.

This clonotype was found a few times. CDR3 amino acids: CSGKELAGGPYEQYF. DNA for the CDR3: TGCAGTGGCAAAGAACTAGCGGGGGGACCTTACGAGCAGTACTTC. The genes are TRBV20-1 and TRBJ2-7; the match to TRBD2 covers 12 bases. The CDR3 spans 15 residues. The germline V gene has CDR1 DFQATT and CDR2 SNEGSKA (reference sequence). With V trimmed by 7 bases and J by 4 bases, 11 bases remained unmatched.

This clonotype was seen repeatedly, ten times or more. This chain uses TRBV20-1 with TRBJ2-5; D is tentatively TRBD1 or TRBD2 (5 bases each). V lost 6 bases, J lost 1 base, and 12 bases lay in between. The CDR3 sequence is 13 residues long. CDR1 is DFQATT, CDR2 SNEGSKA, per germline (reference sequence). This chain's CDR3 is CSAPWGSQETQYF. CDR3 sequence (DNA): TGCAGTGCCCCATGGGGGAGCCAAGAGACCCAGTACTTC.

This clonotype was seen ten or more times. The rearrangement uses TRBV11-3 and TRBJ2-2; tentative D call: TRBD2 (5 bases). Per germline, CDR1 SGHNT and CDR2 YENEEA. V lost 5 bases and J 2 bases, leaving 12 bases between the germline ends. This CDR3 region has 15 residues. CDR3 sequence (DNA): TGTGCCAGCAGCATGGGAGTCACTAACACCGGGGAGCTGTTTTTT. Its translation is CASSMGVTNTGELFF. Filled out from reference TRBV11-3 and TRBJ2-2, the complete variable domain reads EAGVVQSPRYKIIEKKQPVAFWCNPISGHNTLYWYLQNLGQGPELLIRYENEEAVDDSQLPKDRFSAERLKGVDSTLKIQPAELGDSAVYLCASSMGVTNTGELFFGEGSRLTVL.

The CDR3 nucleotides are TGTGCCAGCAGCCAACCAGGCGCGGGGGCGCGCGAGCAGTACTTC. The encoded protein is CASSQPGAGAREQYF. The chain joins TRBV28 to TRBJ2-7; perhaps TRBD2 as D (7 bases). V lost 6 bases, J lost 6 bases, and 21 bases lay in between. The CDR3 loop spans 15 amino acids. The germline CDR1 and CDR2 sequences are MDHEN and SYDVKM.

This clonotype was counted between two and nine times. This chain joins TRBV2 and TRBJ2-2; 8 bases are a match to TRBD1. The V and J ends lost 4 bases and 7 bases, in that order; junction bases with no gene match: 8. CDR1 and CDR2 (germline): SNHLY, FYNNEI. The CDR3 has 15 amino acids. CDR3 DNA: TGTGCCAGCAGTGGGGACAGGTCTAATTACGGGGAGCTGTTTTTT. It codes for CASSGDRSNYGELFF.

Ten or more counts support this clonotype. CDR3: CSVPDSLGNTIYF. In DNA, the CDR3 is TGCAGCGTTCCGGACAGTCTAGGAAACACCATATATTTT. The rearrangement joins TRBV29-1 to TRBJ1-3; D may be TRBD1 (6 bases). CDR1 and CDR2 from the germline V gene are SQVTM and ANQGSEA. The CDR3 length is 13 residues. V was shortened by 5 bases and J by 4 bases, with 12 bases between the two germline ends. The full variable domain, with the rest looked up from reference TRBV29-1 and TRBJ1-3, is SAVISQKPSRDICQRGTSLTIQCQVDSQVTMMFWYRQQPGQSLTLIATANQGSEATYESGFVIDKFPISRPNLTFSTLTVSNMSPEDSSIYLCSVPDSLGNTIYFGEGSWLTVV.

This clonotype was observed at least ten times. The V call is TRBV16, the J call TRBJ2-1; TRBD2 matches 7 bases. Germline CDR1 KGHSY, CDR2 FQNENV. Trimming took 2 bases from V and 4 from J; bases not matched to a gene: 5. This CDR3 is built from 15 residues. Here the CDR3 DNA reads TGTGCCAGCAGCCAAACTACTAGCGCGTACAATGAGCAGTTCTTC. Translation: CASSQTTSAYNEQFF.

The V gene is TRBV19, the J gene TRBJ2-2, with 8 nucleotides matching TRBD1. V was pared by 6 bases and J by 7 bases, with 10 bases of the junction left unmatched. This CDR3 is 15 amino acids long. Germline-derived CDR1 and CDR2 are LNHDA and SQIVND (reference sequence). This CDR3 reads CASSPLQGAFGELFF. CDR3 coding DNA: TGTGCCAGTAGCCCGCTCCAGGGGGCATTCGGGGAGCTGTTTTTT. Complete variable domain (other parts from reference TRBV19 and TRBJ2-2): DGGITQSPKYLFRKEGQNVTLSCEQNLNHDAMYWYRQDPGQGLRLIYYSQIVNDFQKGDIAEGYSVSREKKESFPLTVTSAQKNPTAFYLCASSPLQGAFGELFFGEGSRLTVL.

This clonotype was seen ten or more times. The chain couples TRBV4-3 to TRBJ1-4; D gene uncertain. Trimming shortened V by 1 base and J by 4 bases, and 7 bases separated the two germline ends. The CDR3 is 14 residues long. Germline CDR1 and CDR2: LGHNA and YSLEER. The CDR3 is CASSQVTGNEKLFF. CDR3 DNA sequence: TGCGCCAGCAGCCAAGTAACCGGTAATGAAAAACTGTTTTTT.

CDR3 region: CASSAGLKETQYF. Written as DNA, the CDR3 is TGTGCCAGCAGCGCCGGACTCAAGGAGACCCAGTACTTC. The rearrangement uses TRBV11-2 and TRBJ2-5, with D perhaps TRBD2 (5 bases). This CDR3 region has 13 residues. Germline V gives CDR1 SGHAT, CDR2 FQNNGV. Trimming pared 5 bases from V and 5 bases from J, leaving 12 bases between.

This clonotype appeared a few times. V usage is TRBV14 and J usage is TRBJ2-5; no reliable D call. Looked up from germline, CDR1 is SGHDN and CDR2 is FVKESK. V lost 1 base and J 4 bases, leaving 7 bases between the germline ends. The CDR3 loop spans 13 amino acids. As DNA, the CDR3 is TGTGCCAGCAGCCAAGGGATGGGAGAGACCCAGTACTTC. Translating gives CASSQGMGETQYF. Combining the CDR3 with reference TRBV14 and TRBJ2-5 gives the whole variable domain EAGVTQFPSHSVIEKGQTVTLRCDPISGHDNLYWYRRVMGKEIKFLLHFVKESKQDESGMPNNRFLAERTGGTYSTLKVQPAELEDSGVYFCASSQGMGETQYFGPGTRLLVL.

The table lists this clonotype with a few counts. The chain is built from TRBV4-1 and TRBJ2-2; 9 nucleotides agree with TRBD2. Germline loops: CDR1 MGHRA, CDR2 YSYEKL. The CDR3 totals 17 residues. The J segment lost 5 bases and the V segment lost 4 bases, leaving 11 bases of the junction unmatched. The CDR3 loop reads CASSPTLTSGATGELFF. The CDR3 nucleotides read TGCGCCAGCAGCCCCACCTTGACTAGCGGTGCGACCGGGGAGCTGTTTTTT.

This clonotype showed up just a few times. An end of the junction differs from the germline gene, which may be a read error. CDR3 in amino acids: CSARVFLGQGNTAF. In nucleotides, the CDR3 is TGCAGTGCTAGAGTCTTCCTGGGACAGGGAAATACAGCCTTC. The gene calls are TRBV20-1 and TRBJ1-2; the match to TRBD1 covers 9 bases. CDR3 length: 14 residues. Germline values: CDR1 DFQATT, CDR2 SNEGSKA (reference sequence).

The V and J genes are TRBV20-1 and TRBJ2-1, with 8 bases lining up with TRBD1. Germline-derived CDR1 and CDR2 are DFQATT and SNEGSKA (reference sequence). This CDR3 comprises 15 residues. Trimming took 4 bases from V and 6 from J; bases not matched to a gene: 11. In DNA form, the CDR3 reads TGCAGTGCTATATCACCCGGGACAGGCTTCAATGAGCAGTTCTTC. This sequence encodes CSAISPGTGFNEQFF.

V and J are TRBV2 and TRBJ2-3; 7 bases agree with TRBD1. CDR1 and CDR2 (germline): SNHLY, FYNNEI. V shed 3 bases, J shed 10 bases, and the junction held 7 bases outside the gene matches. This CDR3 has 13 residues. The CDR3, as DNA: TGTGCCAGCAGTGAGAAGGGTGGGACAGCGCAGTATTTT. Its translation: CASSEKGGTAQYF. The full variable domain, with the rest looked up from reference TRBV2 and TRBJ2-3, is EPEVTQTPSHQVTQMGQEVILRCVPISNHLYFYWYRQILGQKVEFLVSFYNNEISEKSEIFDDQFSVERPDGSNFTLKIRSTKLEDSAMYFCASSEKGGTAQYFGPGTRLTVL.

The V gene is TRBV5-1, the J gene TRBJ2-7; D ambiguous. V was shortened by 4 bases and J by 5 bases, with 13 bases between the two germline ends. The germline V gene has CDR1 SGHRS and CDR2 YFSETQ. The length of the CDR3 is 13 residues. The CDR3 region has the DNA TGCGCCAGCAGCCGTACTAACGACCACGAGCAGTACTTC. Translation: CASSRTNDHEQYF.

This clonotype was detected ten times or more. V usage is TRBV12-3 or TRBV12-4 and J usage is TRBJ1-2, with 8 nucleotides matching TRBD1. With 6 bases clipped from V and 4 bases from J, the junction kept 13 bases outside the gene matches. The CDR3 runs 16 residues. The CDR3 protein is CASSEPNGQGLYGYTF. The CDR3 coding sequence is TGTGCCAGCAGCGAACCGAATGGACAGGGACTCTATGGCTACACCTTC.

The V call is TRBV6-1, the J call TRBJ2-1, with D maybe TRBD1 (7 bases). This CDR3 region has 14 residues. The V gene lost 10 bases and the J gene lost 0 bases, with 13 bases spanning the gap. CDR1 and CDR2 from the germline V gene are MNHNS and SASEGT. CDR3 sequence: CATGGLPSYNEQFF. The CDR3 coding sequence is TGTGCCACAGGGGGACTGCCCTCCTACAATGAGCAGTTCTTC.

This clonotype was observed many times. CDR3: CASSLAGDKNIQYF. In DNA form, the CDR3 reads TGTGCCAGCAGTTTAGCGGGGGACAAAAACATTCAGTACTTC. This chain joins TRBV12-3 or TRBV12-4 and TRBJ2-4; D might be TRBD1 or TRBD2, each matching 5 bases. Trimming left V 0 bases short and J 3 bases short, with 6 bases between. CDR3 length: 14 residues.

The CDR3 DNA reads TGTGCCAGCAGCCTACAGGGAGACGGCACTGAAGCTTTCTTT. Translated: CASSLQGDGTEAFF. The rearrangement links TRBV7-9 to TRBJ1-1, with D perhaps TRBD1 (6 bases). The V end was cut by 5 bases, the J end by 4 bases, with 14 bases between. The germline V gene encodes CDR1 SEHNR and CDR2 FQNEAQ (reference sequence). The CDR3 loop spans 14 amino acids. Together with reference TRBV7-9 and TRBJ1-1, the CDR3 gives the full variable domain: DTGVSQNPRHKITKRGQNVTFRCDPISEHNRLYWYRQTLGQGPEFLTYFQNEAQLEKSRLLSDRFSAERPKGSFSTLEIQRTEQGDSAMYLCASSLQGDGTEAFFGQGTRLTVV.

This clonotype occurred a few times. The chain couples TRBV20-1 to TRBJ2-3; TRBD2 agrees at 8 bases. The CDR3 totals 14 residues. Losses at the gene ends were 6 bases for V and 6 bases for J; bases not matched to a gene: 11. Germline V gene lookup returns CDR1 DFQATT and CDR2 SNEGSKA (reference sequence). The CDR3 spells CSAVLVGGADTQYF. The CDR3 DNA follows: TGCAGTGCAGTACTCGTCGGGGGGGCTGATACGCAGTATTTT.

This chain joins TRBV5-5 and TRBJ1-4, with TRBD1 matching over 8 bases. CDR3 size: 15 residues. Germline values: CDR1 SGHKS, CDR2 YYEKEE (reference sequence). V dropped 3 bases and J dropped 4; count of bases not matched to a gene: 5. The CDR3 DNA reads TGTGCCAGCAGCTCGCGGACAGGGCTTAATGAAAAACTGTTTTTT. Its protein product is CASSSRTGLNEKLFF.

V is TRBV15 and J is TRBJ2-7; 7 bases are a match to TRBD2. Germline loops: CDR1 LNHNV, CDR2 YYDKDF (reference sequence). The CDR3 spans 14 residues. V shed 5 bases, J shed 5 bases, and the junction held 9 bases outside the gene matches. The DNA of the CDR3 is TGTGCCACCAGCGAGGGAGGGCCAAGGGACGAGCAGTACTTC. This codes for CATSEGGPRDEQYF.

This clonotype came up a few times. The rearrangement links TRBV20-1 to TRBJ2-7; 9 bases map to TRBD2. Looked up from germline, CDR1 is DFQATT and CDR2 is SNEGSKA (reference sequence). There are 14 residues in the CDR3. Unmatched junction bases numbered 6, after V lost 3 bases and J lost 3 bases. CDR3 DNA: TGCAGTGCTAGCTCCAGCGGGAGGAACTACGAGCAGTACTTC. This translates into CSASSSGRNYEQYF.